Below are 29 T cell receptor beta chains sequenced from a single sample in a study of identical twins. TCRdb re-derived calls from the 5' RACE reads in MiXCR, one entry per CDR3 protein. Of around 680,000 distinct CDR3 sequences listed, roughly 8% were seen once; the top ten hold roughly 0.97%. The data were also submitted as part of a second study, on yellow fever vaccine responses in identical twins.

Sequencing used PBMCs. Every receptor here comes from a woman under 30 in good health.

Here the CDR3 DNA reads TGTGCCTGGAGTGTACTTCGCGCGGGATTCTCGGAGACCCAGTACTTC. Translating gives CAWSVLRAGFSETQYF. The gene calls are TRBV30 and TRBJ2-5; TRBD2 might be the D (6 bases). The CDR3 spans 16 residues. V was cut by 0 bases and J by 5 bases, with 19 bases left in between. Germline CDR1 and CDR2: GTSNPN and SVGIG (reference sequence). The full variable domain, rest sourced from reference TRBV30 and TRBJ2-5, is SQTIHQWPATLVQPVGSPLSLECTVEGTSNPNLYWYRQAAGRGLQLLFYSVGIGQISSEVPQNLSASRPQDRQFILSSKKLLLSDSGFYLCAWSVLRAGFSETQYFGPGTRLLVL.

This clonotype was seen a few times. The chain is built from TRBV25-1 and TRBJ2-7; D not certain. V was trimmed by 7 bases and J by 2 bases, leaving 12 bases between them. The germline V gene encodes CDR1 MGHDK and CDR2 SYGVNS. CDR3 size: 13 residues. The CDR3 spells CASKSDNTYEQYF. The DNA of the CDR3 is TGTGCCAGCAAAAGCGATAATACCTACGAGCAGTACTTC.

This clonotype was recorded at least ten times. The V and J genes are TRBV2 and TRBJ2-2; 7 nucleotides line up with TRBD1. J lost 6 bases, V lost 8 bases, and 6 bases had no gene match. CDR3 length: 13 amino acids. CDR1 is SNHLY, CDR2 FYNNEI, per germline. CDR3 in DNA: TGTGCCAGCGCCGACCAGGGGGCCGGGGAGCTGTTTTTT. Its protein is CASADQGAGELFF. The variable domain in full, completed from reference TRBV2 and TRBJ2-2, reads EPEVTQTPSHQVTQMGQEVILRCVPISNHLYFYWYRQILGQKVEFLVSFYNNEISEKSEIFDDQFSVERPDGSNFTLKIRSTKLEDSAMYFCASADQGAGELFFGEGSRLTVL.

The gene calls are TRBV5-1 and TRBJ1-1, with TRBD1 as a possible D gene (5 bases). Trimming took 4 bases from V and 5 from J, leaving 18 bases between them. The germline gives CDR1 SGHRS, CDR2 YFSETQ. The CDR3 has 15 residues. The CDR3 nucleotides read TGCGCCAGCAGCCCGACGGGATTTGGGGGAACTGAAGCTTTCTTT. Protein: CASSPTGFGGTEAFF.

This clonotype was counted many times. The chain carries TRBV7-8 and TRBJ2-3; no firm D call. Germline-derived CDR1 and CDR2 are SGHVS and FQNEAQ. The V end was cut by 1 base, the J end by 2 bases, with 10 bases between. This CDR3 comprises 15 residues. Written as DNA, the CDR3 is TGTGCCAGCAGCTTAGGCCAGAGTCTCACAGATACGCAGTATTTT. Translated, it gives CASSLGQSLTDTQYF.

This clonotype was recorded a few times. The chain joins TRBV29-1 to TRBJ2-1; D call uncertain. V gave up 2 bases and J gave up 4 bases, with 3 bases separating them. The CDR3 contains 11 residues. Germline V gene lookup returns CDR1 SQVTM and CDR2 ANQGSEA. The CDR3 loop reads CSVENYNEQFF. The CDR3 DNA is TGCAGCGTTGAAAATTACAATGAGCAGTTCTTC.

The CDR3 region is CASRRSGQGYGYTF. The CDR3 bases are TGTGCCAGCAGACGTAGCGGACAGGGCTATGGCTACACCTTC. This sequence joins TRBV7-9 and TRBJ1-2; 8 bases map to TRBD1. With V trimmed by 6 bases and J by 4 bases, 7 bases remained unmatched. The CDR3 consists of 14 residues. CDR1 is SEHNR and CDR2 is FQNEAQ in the germline V gene (reference sequence).

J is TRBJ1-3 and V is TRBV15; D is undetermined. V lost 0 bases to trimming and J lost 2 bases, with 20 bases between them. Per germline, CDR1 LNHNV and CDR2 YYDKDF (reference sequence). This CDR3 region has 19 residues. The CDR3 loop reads CATSRDLLGSVVTGNTIYF. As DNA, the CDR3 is TGTGCCACCAGCAGAGATCTCCTCGGCTCGGTAGTCACTGGAAACACCATATATTTT.

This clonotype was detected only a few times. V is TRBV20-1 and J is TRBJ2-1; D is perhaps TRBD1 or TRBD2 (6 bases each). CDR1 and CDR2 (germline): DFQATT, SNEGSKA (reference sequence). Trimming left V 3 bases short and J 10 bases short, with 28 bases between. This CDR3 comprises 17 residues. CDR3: CSASERRRGAASWEQFF. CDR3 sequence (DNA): TGCAGTGCTAGTGAACGGAGGAGGGGGGCGGCGTCCTGGGAGCAGTTCTTC.

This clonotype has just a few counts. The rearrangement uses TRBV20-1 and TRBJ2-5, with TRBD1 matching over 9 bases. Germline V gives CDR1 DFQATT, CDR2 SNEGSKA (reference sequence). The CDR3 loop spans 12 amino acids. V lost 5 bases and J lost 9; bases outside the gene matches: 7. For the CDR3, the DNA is TGCAGTGCTTCCGGGGACAGGGTCGCCCAGTACTTC. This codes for CSASGDRVAQYF.

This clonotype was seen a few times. DNA for the CDR3: TGTGCCAGCAGCTTAGAGAGACAGGGTACTGCCTCTGGGGCCAACGTCCTGACTTTC. This sequence encodes CASSLERQGTASGANVLTF. This chain links TRBV7-8 with TRBJ2-6; 7 nucleotides align to TRBD1. Germline CDR1 reads SGHVS; CDR2 reads FQNEAQ. The CDR3 length is 19 residues. Trimming cost V 1 base and J 0 bases; bases outside gene matches: 9. Using reference TRBV7-8 and TRBJ2-6 for the parts outside the CDR3, the full variable domain is GAGVSQSPRYKVAKRGQDVALRCDPISGHVSLFWYQQALGQGPEFLTYFQNEAQLDKSGLPSDRFFAERPEGSVSTLKIQRTQQEDSAVYLCASSLERQGTASGANVLTFGAGSRLTVL.

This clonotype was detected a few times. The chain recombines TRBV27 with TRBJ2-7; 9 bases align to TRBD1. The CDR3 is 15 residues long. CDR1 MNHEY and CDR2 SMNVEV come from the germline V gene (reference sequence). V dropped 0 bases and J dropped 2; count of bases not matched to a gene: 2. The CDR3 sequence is CASSLSGQGPYEQYF. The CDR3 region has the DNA TGTGCCAGCAGTTTATCGGGACAGGGACCCTACGAGCAGTACTTC.

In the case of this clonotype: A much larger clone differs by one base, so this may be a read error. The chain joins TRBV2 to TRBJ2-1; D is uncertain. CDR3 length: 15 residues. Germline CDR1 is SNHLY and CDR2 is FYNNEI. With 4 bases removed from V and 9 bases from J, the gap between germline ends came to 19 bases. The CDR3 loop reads CASSAFLSEFGEQFF. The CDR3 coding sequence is TGTGCCAGCAGTGCCTTTTTGTCGGAATTTGGTGAGCAGTTCTTC.

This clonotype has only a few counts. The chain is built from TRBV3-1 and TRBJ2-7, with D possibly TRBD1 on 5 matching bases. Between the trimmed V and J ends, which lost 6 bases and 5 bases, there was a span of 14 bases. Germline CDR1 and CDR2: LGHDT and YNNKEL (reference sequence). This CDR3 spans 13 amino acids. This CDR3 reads CASSLSQVHEQYF. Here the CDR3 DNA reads TGTGCCAGCAGTCTCTCACAGGTCCACGAGCAGTACTTC.

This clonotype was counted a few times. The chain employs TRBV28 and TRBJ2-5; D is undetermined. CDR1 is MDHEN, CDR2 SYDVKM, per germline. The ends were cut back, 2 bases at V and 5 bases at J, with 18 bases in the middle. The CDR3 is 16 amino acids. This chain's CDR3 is CASSLEGLDFHETQYF. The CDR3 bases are TGTGCCAGCAGTTTAGAAGGGCTAGACTTTCACGAGACCCAGTACTTC.

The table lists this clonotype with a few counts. DNA of the CDR3: TGTGCCATCAGTGAGGGACTAGCGGATGAGCAGTTCTTC. Residues: CAISEGLADEQFF. The chain recombines TRBV10-3 with TRBJ2-1; 10 nucleotides line up with TRBD2. CDR3 size: 13 residues. The V segment lost 2 bases and the J segment 8 bases; nucleotides outside the gene matches: 0. CDR1 ENHRY and CDR2 SYGVKD come from the germline V gene.

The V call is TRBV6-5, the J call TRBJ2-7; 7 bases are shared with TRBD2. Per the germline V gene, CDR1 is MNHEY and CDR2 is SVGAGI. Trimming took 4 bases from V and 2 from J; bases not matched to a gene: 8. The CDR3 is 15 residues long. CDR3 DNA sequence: TGTGCCAGCAGTTTTAGGGCAGGGAGGGCCTACGAGCAGTACTTC. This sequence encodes CASSFRAGRAYEQYF.

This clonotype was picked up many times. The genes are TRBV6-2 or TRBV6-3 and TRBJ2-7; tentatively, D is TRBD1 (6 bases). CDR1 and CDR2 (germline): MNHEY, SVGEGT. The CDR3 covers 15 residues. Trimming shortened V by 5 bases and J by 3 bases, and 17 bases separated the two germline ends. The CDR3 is CASSKQGVQIYEQYF. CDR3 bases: TGTGCCAGCAGTAAACAGGGCGTCCAGATCTACGAGCAGTACTTC.

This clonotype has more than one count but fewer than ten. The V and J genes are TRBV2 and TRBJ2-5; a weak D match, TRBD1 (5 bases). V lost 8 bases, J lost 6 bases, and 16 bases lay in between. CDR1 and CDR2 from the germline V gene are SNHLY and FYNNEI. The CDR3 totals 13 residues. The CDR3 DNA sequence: TGTGCCAGCGTAAGGTTGGACACAAAGACCCAGTACTTC. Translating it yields CASVRLDTKTQYF. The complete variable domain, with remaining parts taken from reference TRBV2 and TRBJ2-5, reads EPEVTQTPSHQVTQMGQEVILRCVPISNHLYFYWYRQILGQKVEFLVSFYNNEISEKSEIFDDQFSVERPDGSNFTLKIRSTKLEDSAMYFCASVRLDTKTQYFGPGTRLLVL.

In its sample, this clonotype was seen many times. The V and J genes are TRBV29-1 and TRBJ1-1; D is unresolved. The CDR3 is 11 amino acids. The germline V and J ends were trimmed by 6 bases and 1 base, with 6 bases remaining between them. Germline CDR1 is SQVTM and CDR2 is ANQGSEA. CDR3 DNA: TGCAGCGTAAGAAAGAACACTGAAGCTTTCTTT. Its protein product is CSVRKNTEAFF.

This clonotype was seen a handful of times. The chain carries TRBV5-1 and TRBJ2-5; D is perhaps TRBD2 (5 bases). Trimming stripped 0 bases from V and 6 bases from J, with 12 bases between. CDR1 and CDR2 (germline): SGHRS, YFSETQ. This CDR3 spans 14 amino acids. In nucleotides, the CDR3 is TGCGCCAGCAGCTTGGAACCGGGGATGAAGACCCAGTACTTC. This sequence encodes CASSLEPGMKTQYF.

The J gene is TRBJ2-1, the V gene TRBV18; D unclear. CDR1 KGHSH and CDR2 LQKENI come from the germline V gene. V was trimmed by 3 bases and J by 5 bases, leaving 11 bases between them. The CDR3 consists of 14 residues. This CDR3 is CASSPTGIHNEQFF. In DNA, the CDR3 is TGTGCCAGCTCACCGACCGGTATTCACAATGAGCAGTTCTTC. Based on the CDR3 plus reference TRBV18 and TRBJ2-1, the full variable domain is NAGVMQNPRHLVRRRGQEARLRCSPMKGHSHVYWYRQLPEEGLKFMVYLQKENIIDESGMPKERFSAEFPKEGPSILRIQQVVRGDSAAYFCASSPTGIHNEQFFGPGTRLTVL.

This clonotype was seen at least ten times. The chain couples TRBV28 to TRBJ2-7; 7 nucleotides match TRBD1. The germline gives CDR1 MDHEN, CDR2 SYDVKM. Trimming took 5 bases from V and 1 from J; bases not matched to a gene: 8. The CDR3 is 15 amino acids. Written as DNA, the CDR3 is TGTGCCAGCAGTGAGAGGACAGGCTTATCCTACGAGCAGTACTTC. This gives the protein CASSERTGLSYEQYF.

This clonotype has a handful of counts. CDR3 nucleotide sequence: TGTGCCAGCAAAGTAGCGGGAGCGGTTGAGCAGTTCTTC. Translation: CASKVAGAVEQFF. The genes are TRBV14 and TRBJ2-1; 9 bases line up with TRBD2. The CDR3 is 13 residues long. The ends lost 7 bases at V and 9 bases at J; junction bases unmatched: 7. Germline CDR1 is SGHDN and CDR2 is FVKESK.

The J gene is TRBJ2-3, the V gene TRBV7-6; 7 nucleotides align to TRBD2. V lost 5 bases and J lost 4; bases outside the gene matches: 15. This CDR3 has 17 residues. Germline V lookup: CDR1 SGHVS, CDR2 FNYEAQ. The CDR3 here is CASSTTTAGAWADTQYF. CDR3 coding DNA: TGTGCCAGCAGCACCACGACGGCGGGAGCGTGGGCAGATACGCAGTATTTT.

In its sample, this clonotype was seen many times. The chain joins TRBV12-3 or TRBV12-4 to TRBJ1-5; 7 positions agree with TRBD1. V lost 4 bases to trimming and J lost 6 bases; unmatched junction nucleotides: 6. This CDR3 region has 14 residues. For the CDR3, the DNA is TGTGCCAGCAGTTCCACGACAGGGTTTCAGCCCCAGCATTTT. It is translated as CASSSTTGFQPQHF.

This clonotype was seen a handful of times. The CDR3 spells CASSLPRSQETQYF. CDR3 DNA: TGTGCCAGCAGTTTGCCCCGGTCCCAAGAGACCCAGTACTTC. This chain uses TRBV12-3 or TRBV12-4 with TRBJ2-5; D gene unclear. The CDR3 consists of 14 residues. Trimming took off 3 bases at V and 1 base at J, with 9 bases between the two ends.

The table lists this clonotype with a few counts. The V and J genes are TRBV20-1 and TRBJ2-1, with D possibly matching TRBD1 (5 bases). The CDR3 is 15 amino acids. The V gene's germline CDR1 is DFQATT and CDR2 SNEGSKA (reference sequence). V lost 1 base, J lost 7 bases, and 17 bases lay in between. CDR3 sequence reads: CSARVPRQGLNEQFF. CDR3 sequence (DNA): TGCAGTGCTAGAGTTCCGCGTCAGGGTCTAAATGAGCAGTTCTTC.

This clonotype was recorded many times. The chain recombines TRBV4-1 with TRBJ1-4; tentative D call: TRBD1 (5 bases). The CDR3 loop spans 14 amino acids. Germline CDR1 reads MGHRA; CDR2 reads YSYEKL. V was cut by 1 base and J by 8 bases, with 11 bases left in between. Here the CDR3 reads CASSQAGVGEKLFF. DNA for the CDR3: TGCGCCAGCAGCCAAGCGGGGGTCGGCGAAAAACTGTTTTTT.